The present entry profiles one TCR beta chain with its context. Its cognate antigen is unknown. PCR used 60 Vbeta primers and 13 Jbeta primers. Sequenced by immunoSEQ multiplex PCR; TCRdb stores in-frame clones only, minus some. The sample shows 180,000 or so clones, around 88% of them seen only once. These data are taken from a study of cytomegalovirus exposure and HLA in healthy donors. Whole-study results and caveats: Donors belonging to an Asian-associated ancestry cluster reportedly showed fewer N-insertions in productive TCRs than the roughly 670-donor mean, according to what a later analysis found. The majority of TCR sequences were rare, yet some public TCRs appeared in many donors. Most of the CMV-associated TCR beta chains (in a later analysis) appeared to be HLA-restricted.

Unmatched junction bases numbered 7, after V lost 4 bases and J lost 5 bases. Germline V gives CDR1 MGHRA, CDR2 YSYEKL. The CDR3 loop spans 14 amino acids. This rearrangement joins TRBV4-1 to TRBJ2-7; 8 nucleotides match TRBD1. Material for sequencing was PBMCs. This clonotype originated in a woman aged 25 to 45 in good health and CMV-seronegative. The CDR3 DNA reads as TGCGCCAGCAGCCCCGGACAGGGCCCAAACGAGCAGTACTTC. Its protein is CASSPGQGPNEQYF.